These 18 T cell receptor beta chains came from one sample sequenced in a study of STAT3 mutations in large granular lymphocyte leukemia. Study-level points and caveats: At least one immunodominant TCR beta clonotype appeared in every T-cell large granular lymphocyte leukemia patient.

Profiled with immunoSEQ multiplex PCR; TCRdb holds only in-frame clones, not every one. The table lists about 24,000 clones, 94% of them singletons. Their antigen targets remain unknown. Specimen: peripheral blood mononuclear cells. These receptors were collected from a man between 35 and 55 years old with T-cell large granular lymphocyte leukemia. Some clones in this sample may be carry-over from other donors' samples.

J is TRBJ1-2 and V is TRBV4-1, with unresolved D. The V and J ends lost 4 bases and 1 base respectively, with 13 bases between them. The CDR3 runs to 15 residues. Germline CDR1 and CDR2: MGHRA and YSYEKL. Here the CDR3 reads CASSPGQEVNYGYTF. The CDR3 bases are TGCGCCAGCAGCCCCGGGCAGGAAGTTAACTATGGCTACACCTTC.

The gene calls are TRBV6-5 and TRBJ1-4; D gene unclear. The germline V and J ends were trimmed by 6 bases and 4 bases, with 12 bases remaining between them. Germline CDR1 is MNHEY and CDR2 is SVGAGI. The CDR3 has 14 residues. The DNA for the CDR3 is TGTGCCAGCAGCCCGACACGGTTTAATGAAAAACTGTTTTTT. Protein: CASSPTRFNEKLFF.

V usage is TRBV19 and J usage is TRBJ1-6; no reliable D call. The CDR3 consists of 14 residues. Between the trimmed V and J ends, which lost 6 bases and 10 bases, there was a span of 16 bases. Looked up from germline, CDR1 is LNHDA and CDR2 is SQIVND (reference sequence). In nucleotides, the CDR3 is TGTGCCAGTAGATGGGGTCCAGCGGGCTCACCCCTCCACTTT. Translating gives CASRWGPAGSPLHF.

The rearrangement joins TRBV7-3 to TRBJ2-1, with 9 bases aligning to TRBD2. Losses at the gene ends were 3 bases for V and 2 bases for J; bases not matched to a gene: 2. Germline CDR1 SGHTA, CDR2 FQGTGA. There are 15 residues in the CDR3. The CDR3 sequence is CASSLRGGPYNEQFF. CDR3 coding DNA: TGTGCCAGCAGCTTGCGGGGGGGCCCCTACAATGAGCAGTTCTTC.

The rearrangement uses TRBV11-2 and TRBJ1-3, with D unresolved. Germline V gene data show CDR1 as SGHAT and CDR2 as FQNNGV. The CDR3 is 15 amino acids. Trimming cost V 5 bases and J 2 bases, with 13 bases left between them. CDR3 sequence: CASSAYGNPGNTIYF. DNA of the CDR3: TGTGCCAGCAGCGCTTACGGGAATCCTGGAAACACCATATATTTT.

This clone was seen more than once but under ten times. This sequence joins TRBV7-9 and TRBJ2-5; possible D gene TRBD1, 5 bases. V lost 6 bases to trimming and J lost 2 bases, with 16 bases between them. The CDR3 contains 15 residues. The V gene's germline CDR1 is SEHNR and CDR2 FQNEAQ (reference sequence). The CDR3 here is CASRDTNRIQETQYF. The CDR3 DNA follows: TGTGCCAGCAGGGATACGAACAGGATTCAAGAGACCCAGTACTTC.

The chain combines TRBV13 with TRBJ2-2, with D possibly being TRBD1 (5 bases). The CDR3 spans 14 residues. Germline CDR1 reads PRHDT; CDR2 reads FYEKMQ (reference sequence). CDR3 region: CGYGARANTGELFF. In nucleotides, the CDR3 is TGTGGATATGGGGCCCGAGCGAACACCGGGGAGCTGTTTTTT.

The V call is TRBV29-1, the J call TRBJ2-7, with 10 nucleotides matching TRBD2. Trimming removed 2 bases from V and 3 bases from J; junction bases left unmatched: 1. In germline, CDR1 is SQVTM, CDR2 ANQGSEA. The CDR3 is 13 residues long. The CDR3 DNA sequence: TGCAGCGTTGAAACTAGCGGGGTCTACGAGCAGTACTTC. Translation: CSVETSGVYEQYF.

CDR3 DNA sequence: TGTGCCTGGAGTGTAAGCTTGGGGAACACCATATATTTT. This sequence encodes CAWSVSLGNTIYF. This sequence joins TRBV30 and TRBJ1-3; no reliable D call. Trimming took 0 bases from V and 7 from J, leaving 10 bases between them. The CDR3 consists of 13 residues. From germline, CDR1 is GTSNPN and CDR2 SVGIG (reference sequence).

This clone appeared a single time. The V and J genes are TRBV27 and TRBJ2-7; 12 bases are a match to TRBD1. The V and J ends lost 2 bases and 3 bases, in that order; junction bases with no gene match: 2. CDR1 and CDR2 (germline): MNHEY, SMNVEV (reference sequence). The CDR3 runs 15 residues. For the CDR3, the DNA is TGTGCCAGCAGTTTAGGGACAGGGGGCCGCTACGAGCAGTACTTC. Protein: CASSLGTGGRYEQYF.

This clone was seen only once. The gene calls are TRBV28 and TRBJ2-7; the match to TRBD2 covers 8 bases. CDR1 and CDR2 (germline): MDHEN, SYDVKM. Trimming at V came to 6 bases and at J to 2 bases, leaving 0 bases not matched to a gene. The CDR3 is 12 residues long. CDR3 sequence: CASSGGAYEQYF. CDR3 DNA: TGTGCCAGCAGCGGGGGGGCCTACGAGCAGTACTTC.

The CDR3 here is CASRISGPGNTIYF. The CDR3 nucleotides are TGTGCCAGCCGTATTTCGGGGCCAGGAAACACCATATATTTT. This chain links TRBV19 with TRBJ1-3; possibly TRBD1 for D (5 bases). Germline loops: CDR1 LNHDA, CDR2 SQIVND (reference sequence). Trimming took 9 bases from V and 4 from J, leaving 16 bases between them. This CDR3 is 14 amino acids long.

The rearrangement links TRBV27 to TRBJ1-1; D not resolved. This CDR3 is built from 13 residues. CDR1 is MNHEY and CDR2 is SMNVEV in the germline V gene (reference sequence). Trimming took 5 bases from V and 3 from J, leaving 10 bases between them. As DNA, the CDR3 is TGTGCCAGCAGTCTGGGGAGGGACACTGAAGCTTTCTTT. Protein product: CASSLGRDTEAFF.

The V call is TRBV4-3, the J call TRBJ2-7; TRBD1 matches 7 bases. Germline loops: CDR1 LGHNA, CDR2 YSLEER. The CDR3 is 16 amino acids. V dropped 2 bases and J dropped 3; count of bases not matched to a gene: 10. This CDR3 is CASSQTTGETDYEQYF. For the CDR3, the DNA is TGCGCCAGCAGCCAAACTACAGGGGAGACTGACTACGAGCAGTACTTC.

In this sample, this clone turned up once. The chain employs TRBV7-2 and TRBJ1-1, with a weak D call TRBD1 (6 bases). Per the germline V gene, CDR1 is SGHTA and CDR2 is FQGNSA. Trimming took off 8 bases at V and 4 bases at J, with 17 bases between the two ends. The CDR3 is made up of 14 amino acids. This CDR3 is CASAGAGRGTEAFF. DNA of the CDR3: TGTGCCAGCGCAGGGGCGGGCAGGGGCACTGAAGCTTTCTTT.

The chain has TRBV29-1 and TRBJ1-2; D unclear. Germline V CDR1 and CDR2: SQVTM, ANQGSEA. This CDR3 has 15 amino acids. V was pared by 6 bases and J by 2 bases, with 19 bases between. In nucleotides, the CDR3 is TGCAGCGTCGACGGTCTATGGGAATTCAACTATGGCTACACCTTC. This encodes CSVDGLWEFNYGYTF.

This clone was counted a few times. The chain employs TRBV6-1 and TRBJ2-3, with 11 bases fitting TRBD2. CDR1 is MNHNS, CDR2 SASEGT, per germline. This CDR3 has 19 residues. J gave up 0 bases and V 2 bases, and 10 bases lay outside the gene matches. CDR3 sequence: CASSELAGGPTSSTDTQYF. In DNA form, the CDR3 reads TGTGCCAGCAGTGAACTAGCGGGGGGTCCAACCTCTAGCACAGATACGCAGTATTTT.

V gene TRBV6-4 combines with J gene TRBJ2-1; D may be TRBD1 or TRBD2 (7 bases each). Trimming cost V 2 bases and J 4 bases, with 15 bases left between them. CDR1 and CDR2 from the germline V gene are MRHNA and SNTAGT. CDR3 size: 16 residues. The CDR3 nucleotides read TGTGCCAGCAGTGACAGCGGGACAGCTTTTTACAATGAGCAGTTCTTC. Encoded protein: CASSDSGTAFYNEQFF.